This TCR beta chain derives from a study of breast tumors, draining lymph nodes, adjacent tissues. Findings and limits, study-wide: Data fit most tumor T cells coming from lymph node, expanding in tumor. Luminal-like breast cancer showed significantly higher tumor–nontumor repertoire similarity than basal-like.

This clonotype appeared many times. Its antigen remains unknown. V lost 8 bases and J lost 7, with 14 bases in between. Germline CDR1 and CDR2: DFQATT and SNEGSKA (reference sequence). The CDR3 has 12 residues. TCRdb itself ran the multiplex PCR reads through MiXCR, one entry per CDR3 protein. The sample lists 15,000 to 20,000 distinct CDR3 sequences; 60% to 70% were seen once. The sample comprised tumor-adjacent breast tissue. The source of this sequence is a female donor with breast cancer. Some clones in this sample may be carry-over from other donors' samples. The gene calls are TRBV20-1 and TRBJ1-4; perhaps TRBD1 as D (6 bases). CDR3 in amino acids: CSCLGTLEKLFF. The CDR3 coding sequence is TGCAGTTGCCTCGGGACACTTGAAAAACTGTTTTTT.